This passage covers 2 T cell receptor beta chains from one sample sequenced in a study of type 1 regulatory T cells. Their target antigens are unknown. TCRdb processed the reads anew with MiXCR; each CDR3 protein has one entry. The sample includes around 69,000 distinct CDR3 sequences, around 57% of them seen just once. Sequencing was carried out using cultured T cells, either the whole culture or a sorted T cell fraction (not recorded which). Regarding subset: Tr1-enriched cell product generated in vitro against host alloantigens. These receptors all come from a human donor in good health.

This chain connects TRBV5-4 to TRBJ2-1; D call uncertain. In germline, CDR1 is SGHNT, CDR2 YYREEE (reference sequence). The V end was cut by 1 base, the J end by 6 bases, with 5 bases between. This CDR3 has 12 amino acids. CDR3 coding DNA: TGTGCCAGCAGCTTGTTGCGCAATGAGCAGTTCTTC. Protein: CASSLLRNEQFF. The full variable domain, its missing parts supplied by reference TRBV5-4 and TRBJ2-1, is ETGVTQSPTHLIKTRGQQVTLRCSSQSGHNTVSWYQQALGQGPQFIFQYYREEENGRGNFPPRFSGLQFPNYSSELNVNALELDDSALYLCASSLLRNEQFFGPGTRLTVL.

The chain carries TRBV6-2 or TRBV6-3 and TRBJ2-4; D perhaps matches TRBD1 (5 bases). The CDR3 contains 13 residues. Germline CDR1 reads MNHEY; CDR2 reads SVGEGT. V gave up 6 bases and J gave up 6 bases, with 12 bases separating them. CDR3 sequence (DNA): TGTGCCAGCAGCAATGACAGACGAAACATTCAGTACTTC. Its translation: CASSNDRRNIQYF.